Listed below are T cell receptor beta chains from one sample, sequenced in a study of technical replicates of blood from several donors. Profiled with immunoSEQ multiplex PCR; TCRdb holds only in-frame clones, not every one. The profile shows under 75,000 clones, about 90% of them singletons. The sample comprised PBMCs. Receptors originate from a human donor in good health. Some clones in this sample may be carry-over from other donors' samples. Each CDR3 is given with its conserved first and last residue. Each record gives: J gene, V gene, clone size, D gene, CDR3 DNA, CDR3 protein. The D gene is left open where the match is weak. The size entry is marked missing in some rows and otherwise reads once, few, many or a size class.

>TRBJ2-1|TRBV9|-|-
TGTGCCAGCAGCCGCGGGGAGGCGTCGTGGGGTGCGGATGAGCAGTTCTTC
CASSRGEASWGADEQFF
>TRBJ1-5|TRBV9|-|-
TGTGCCAGCAGCCCCGGCCGAGGTTTTAGCAATCAGCCCCAGCATTTT
CASSPGRGFSNQPQHF
>TRBJ1-5|TRBV4-1|-|-
TGCGCCAGCAGCCAAGATGGGGGCAGGGTCGGCAATCAGCCCCAGCATTTT
CASSQDGGRVGNQPQHF
>TRBJ1-2|TRBV9|-|TRBD1
TGTGCCAGCAGCGTCGTCTGGACAGGGGATGGAGGCTACACCTTC
CASSVVWTGDGGYTF
>TRBJ2-4|TRBV10-3|-|TRBD2
TGTGCCATCAGTGCAAGCGGGGGGGCAGCCAAAAACATTCAGTACTTC
CAISASGGAAKNIQYF
>TRBJ1-1|TRBV2|-|TRBD1
TGTGCCAGTTCGGGACAGAGCCCCATAGCTTTCTTT
CASSGQSPIAFF
>TRBJ1-5|TRBV2|-|-
TGTGCCAGCACTCTCTCTGATTCGGCGGGGAATCAGCCCCAGCATTTT
CASTLSDSAGNQPQHF
>TRBJ2-1|TRBV13|-|TRBD1
TGTGCCAGCAGCTTAGAGGGACAGGGGGTCAATGAGCAGTTCTTC
CASSLEGQGVNEQFF
>TRBJ1-5|TRBV18|-|TRBD1
TGTGCCAGTCGACAGGGTACCAATCAGCCCCAGCATTTT
CASRQGTNQPQHF
>TRBJ2-7|TRBV5-1|-|-
TGCGCCAGCAGCGGGGGCCCTCGGGGCTACGAGCAGTACTTC
CASSGGPRGYEQYF
>TRBJ1-3|TRBV7-8|once|-
TGTGCCAGCAGCACTCTCTCACAGGGATCCTCTGGAAACACCATATATTTT
CASSTLSQGSSGNTIYF
>TRBJ2-4|TRBV2|few|TRBD2
TGTGCCAGCAGGAAAAGCGGGAGGGGGGACATTCAGTACTTC
CASRKSGRGDIQYF
>TRBJ2-7|TRBV20-1|-|TRBD2
TGCAGTGCAACACTAGCGTCCGAGCAGTACTTC
CSATLASEQYF
>TRBJ1-2|TRBV19|once|TRBD1
TGTGCCAGTAGTACCTTCGGACAGGATAACTATGGCTACACCTTC
CASSTFGQDNYGYTF